Shown below are 9 T cell receptor beta chains from a single sample sequenced in a study of blood T cell repertoires in COVID-19. The method was immunoSEQ multiplex PCR; TCRdb's version includes in-frame clones alone and lacks a portion of them. The sample consists of roughly 40,000 clones, approximately 86% of them appearing once. The sequenced sample consisted of peripheral blood. The receptor set was obtained from a woman older than 75 with acute or convalescent COVID-19.

By share, this clone ranks as medium-sized. The chain carries TRBV15 and TRBJ2-1; D is undetermined. The germline V gene has CDR1 LNHNV and CDR2 YYDKDF (reference sequence). This CDR3 comprises 12 residues. Trimming shortened V by 0 bases and J by 8 bases, and 5 bases separated the two germline ends. CDR3 protein: CATSRDSYEQFF. For the CDR3, the DNA is TGTGCCACCAGCAGAGATTCTTATGAGCAGTTCTTC.

V and J are TRBV12-3 or TRBV12-4 and TRBJ2-3; 7 bases align to TRBD1. The CDR3 has 12 amino acids. The trim removed 6 bases at V and 6 bases at J, leaving 3 bases unmatched. The CDR3 region has the DNA TGTGCCAGCAGAAGACAGGGTGATACGCAGTATTTT. Amino acids: CASRRQGDTQYF.

V gene TRBV28 combines with J gene TRBJ2-4; 8 bases align to TRBD1. CDR1 is MDHEN and CDR2 is SYDVKM in the germline V gene. The CDR3 consists of 16 residues. The V and J ends lost 3 bases and 6 bases, in that order; junction bases with no gene match: 10. CDR3 residues: CASSLSGRGRVNIQYF. The CDR3 region has the DNA TGTGCCAGCAGTTTGTCGGGCAGGGGGCGCGTAAACATTCAGTACTTC.

The chain is built from TRBV10-3 and TRBJ2-1; 10 bases map to TRBD2. The CDR3 loop spans 12 amino acids. V dropped 8 bases and J dropped 6; count of bases not matched to a gene: 1. From germline, CDR1 is ENHRY and CDR2 SYGVKD. The CDR3 here is CAIGTSANEQFF. CDR3 nucleotides: TGTGCCATCGGGACTAGCGCCAATGAGCAGTTCTTC.

The genes are TRBV24-1 and TRBJ2-5, with 11 positions matching TRBD1. Germline lookup yields CDR1 KGHDR and CDR2 SFDVKD. V shed 9 bases, J shed 4 bases, and the junction held 0 bases outside the gene matches. The CDR3 contains 12 residues. CDR3: CATGTGGETQYF. The CDR3 DNA is TGTGCCACCGGGACAGGGGGAGAGACCCAGTACTTC.

The rearrangement links TRBV29-1 to TRBJ1-3; TRBD1 aligns across 8 bases. The J segment lost 4 bases and the V segment lost 5 bases, leaving 7 bases of the junction unmatched. The germline V gene has CDR1 SQVTM and CDR2 ANQGSEA. CDR3 length: 14 residues. CDR3 DNA: TGCAGCGTTACCAGGGGGCATGCCGGAAACACCATATATTTT. Residues: CSVTRGHAGNTIYF.

The chain is built from TRBV28 and TRBJ2-4; D is possibly TRBD2 (7 bases). Germline V CDR1 and CDR2: MDHEN, SYDVKM. CDR3 size: 15 residues. Trimming cost V 8 bases and J 3 bases, with 17 bases left between them. CDR3 sequence (DNA): TGTGCCAGCCTGGAGGGGGGGGCCCTCAAAAACATTCAGTACTTC. This encodes CASLEGGALKNIQYF.

This clone showed up just once. The chain links TRBV11-2 to TRBJ2-3; 8 nucleotides align to TRBD2. Germline loops: CDR1 SGHAT, CDR2 FQNNGV. V lost 3 bases to trimming and J lost 4 bases; unmatched junction nucleotides: 9. The CDR3 covers 16 residues. The CDR3 DNA follows: TGTGCCAGCAGCTTGGACCCGGGACTAGGGGCAGATACGCAGTATTTT. Protein: CASSLDPGLGADTQYF.

This chain links TRBV28 with TRBJ1-4; TRBD1 matches 9 bases. Trimming at V came to 6 bases and at J to 8 bases, leaving 10 bases not matched to a gene. This CDR3 comprises 15 residues. In germline, CDR1 is MDHEN, CDR2 SYDVKM. The CDR3 reads CASSPWDREWEKLFF. The CDR3 nucleotides are TGTGCCAGCAGCCCCTGGGACAGGGAGTGGGAAAAACTGTTTTTT.